This entry describes one TCR beta chain. V trimming: 4 bases; J trimming: 7 bases; junction bases outside the gene matches: 5. This CDR3 region has 13 residues. Germline CDR1 is PRHDT and CDR2 is FYEKMQ (reference sequence). This record belongs to a study of cytomegalovirus exposure and HLA in healthy donors. 13 Jbeta primers and 60 Vbeta primers were used for the PCR. This table comes from immunoSEQ multiplex PCR, and its TCRdb copy is limited to in-frame clones, with some not included. The repertoire holds roughly 40,000 clones, with 81% as singletons. This sequence originates from a man aged 50 or older in good health and CMV-seronegative. This chain joins TRBV13 and TRBJ2-7; 9 bases line up with TRBD2. The sequencing sample was made of PBMCs. The CDR3, as DNA: TGTGCCAGCAGCTCCCGGACTAGCGAGGAGCAGTACTTC. Translated: CASSSRTSEEQYF.